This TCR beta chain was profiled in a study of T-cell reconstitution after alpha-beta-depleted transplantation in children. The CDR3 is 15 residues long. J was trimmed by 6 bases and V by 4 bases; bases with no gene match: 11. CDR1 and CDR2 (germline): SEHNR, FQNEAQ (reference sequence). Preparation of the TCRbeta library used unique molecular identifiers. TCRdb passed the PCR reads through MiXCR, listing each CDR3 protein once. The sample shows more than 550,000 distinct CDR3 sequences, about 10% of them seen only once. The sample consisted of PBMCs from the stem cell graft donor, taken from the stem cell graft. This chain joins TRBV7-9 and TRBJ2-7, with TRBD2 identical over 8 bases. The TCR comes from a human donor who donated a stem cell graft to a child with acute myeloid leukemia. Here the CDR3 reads CASSSRRTSGSEQYF. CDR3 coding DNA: TGTGCCAGCAGCTCACGGAGAACTAGCGGTAGCGAGCAGTACTTC.